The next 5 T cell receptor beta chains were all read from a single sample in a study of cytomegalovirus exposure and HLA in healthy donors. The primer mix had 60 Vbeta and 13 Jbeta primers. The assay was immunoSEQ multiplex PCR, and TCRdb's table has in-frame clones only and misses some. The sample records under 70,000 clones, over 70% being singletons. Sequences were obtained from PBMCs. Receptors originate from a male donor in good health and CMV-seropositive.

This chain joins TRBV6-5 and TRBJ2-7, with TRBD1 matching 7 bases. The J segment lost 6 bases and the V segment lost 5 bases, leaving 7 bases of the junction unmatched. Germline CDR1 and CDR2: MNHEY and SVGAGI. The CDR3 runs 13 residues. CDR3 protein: CASSLTGSGEQYF. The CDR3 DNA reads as TGTGCCAGCAGTCTGACAGGGTCGGGCGAGCAGTACTTC.

The CDR3 nucleotides are TGTGCCAGCAGCCGCGAAGGACTAGCGGGGAACAATGAGCAGTTCTTC. It is translated as CASSREGLAGNNEQFF. V gene TRBV7-8 combines with J gene TRBJ2-1; 12 bases map to TRBD2. The CDR3 totals 16 residues. Trimming removed 5 bases from V and 5 bases from J; junction bases left unmatched: 7. The germline CDR1 and CDR2 sequences are SGHVS and FQNEAQ.

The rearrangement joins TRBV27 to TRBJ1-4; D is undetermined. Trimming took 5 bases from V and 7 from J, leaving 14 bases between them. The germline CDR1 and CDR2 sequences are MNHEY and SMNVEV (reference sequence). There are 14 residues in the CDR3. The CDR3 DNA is TGTGCCAGCAGTCGGATGGGAGAGTCTGAAAAACTGTTTTTT. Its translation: CASSRMGESEKLFF.

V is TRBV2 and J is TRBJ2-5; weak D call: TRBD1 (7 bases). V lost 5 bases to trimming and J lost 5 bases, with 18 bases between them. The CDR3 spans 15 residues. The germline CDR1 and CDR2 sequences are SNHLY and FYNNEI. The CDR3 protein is CASSSSGARGETQYF. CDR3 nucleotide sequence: TGTGCCAGCAGTAGTTCGGGGGCCAGGGGGGAGACCCAGTACTTC.

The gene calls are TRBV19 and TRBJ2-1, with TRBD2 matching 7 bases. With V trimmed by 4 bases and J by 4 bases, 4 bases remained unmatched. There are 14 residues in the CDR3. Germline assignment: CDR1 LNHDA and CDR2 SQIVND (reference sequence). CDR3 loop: CASSSGGDYNEQFF. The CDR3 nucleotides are TGTGCCAGTAGTAGCGGGGGAGATTACAATGAGCAGTTCTTC.